Sequencing of this TCR beta chain was carried out in a study of memory CD4+ T cells and cytomegalovirus serostatus. At the level of the study: This sample comes from healthy Belgian adults, 8 to 10 CMV seropositive, about 23 seronegative.

Overall study results and limits: The CMV-associated TCR signature appears largely within the CD4+ memory repertoire. CD4+ memory repertoires contained about 40% of the 164 reported CMV TCRbeta sequences.

Single viable CD3+CD4+CD8-CD45RO+ cells were sorted as the memory CD4+ T cells. After thawing, CD4+ T cells were positively selected. The data were produced by immunoSEQ multiplex PCR, yet TCRdb's version contains in-frame clones alone and is incomplete. The table includes some 57,000 clones, 70% to 80% detected once. Germline V gives CDR1 SGHRS, CDR2 YFSETQ. The CDR3 contains 14 residues. The V gene end was trimmed by 7 bases and the J gene end by 1 base; junction bases not matched to a gene: 6. Notes on this clone: What it binds is not known.

This clonotype was sampled from an adult in good health and CMV-seronegative. Sequencing was done on a sample of memory CD4+ T cells from blood. The V call is TRBV5-1, the J call TRBJ1-1; 8 bases fit TRBD1. CDR3 protein: CASRPGTGNTEAFF. CDR3 DNA sequence: TGCGCCAGCCGTCCCGGGACAGGGAACACTGAAGCTTTCTTT.